The next 21 T cell receptor beta chains were all read from a single sample in a study of shared clonotypes between healthy human individuals. Generated by immunoSEQ multiplex PCR, the TCRdb table keeps only in-frame clones and is missing some. The table lists about 2.4 million clones, around 90% of them singletons. The sample comprised naive CD4+ T cells sorted from blood. Subset given: CD45RA+ positively selected. These receptor sequences come from a man younger than 35 in good health.

The chain joins TRBV2 to TRBJ1-3; 7 bases are shared with TRBD1. Germline assignment: CDR1 SNHLY and CDR2 FYNNEI. The CDR3 has 17 residues. The ends lost 6 bases at V and 0 bases at J; junction bases unmatched: 11. The CDR3 sequence is CASRGLTGTVSGNTIYF. CDR3 coding DNA: TGTGCCAGCAGGGGCCTTACCGGGACAGTCTCTGGAAACACCATATATTTT.

This sequence joins TRBV28 and TRBJ2-7, with D possibly TRBD1 on 6 matching bases. CDR3 length: 16 amino acids. Germline V gene sequence: CDR1 MDHEN, CDR2 SYDVKM. V lost 5 bases and J lost 1, with 18 bases in between. This CDR3 is CASSLLGGPASYEQYF. The CDR3 DNA follows: TGTGCCAGCAGTCTACTAGGGGGTCCTGCGTCCTACGAGCAGTACTTC.

This clone showed up just once. The rearrangement joins TRBV19 to TRBJ1-5; tentatively, D is TRBD1 (6 bases). The CDR3 runs 14 residues. Looked up from germline, CDR1 is LNHDA and CDR2 is SQIVND (reference sequence). V was pared by 4 bases and J by 4 bases, with 11 bases between. CDR3: CASSNQGYNQPQHF. The CDR3 DNA is TGTGCCAGTAGTAACCAGGGGTATAATCAGCCCCAGCATTTT.

V gene TRBV30 combines with J gene TRBJ1-2, with 8 bases aligning to TRBD1. This CDR3 comprises 15 residues. CDR1 and CDR2 from the germline V gene are GTSNPN and SVGIG (reference sequence). Trimming removed 2 bases from V and 7 bases from J; junction bases left unmatched: 12. The DNA for the CDR3 is TGTGCCTGGAGTAACCCGGACAGGGCGTTGGGTGGCTACACCTTC. Translating gives CAWSNPDRALGGYTF.

This clone showed up just once. This chain connects TRBV6-6 to TRBJ2-1; 7 positions agree with TRBD2. Germline loops: CDR1 MNHNY, CDR2 SVGAGI (reference sequence). Germline trimming cut 2 bases from V and 7 bases from J; bases unmatched to any gene: 5. The CDR3 spans 14 residues. The DNA for the CDR3 is TGTGCCAGCAGTTACGGGGGGGGTGTGAATGAGCAGTTCTTC. The encoded protein is CASSYGGGVNEQFF.

This clone was observed a single time. This rearrangement joins TRBV30 to TRBJ2-1; no clear D gene. This CDR3 has 11 amino acids. With 8 bases removed from V and 2 bases from J, the gap between germline ends came to 7 bases. Germline V gives CDR1 GTSNPN, CDR2 SVGIG (reference sequence). The CDR3 coding sequence is TGTGCCGCGGACGCCTACAATGAGCAGTTCTTC. It specifies CAADAYNEQFF.

The gene calls are TRBV5-1 and TRBJ2-5, with D possibly matching TRBD2 (7 bases). The V end lost 1 base, the J end lost 5 bases, and 15 bases lay between the germline ends. The germline V gene has CDR1 SGHRS and CDR2 YFSETQ. The CDR3 contains 15 residues. The CDR3 DNA reads as TGCGCCAGCAGCTTGACCAAACAGGGAGGGGAGACCCAGTACTTC. The encoded protein is CASSLTKQGGETQYF.

The chain couples TRBV29-1 to TRBJ2-7; D gene ambiguous. CDR3 length: 12 amino acids. In germline, CDR1 is SQVTM, CDR2 ANQGSEA. Deletions cut 4 bases from V and 0 bases from J, with 7 bases between. The CDR3 nucleotides are TGCAGCGTTGGGGCCTTCTCCTACGAGCAGTACTTC. Amino acid sequence: CSVGAFSYEQYF.

The chain has TRBV28 and TRBJ2-1, with D hard to call. The CDR3 covers 12 residues. V lost 7 bases and J 10 bases, leaving 14 bases between the germline ends. Germline V gene sequence: CDR1 MDHEN, CDR2 SYDVKM. Here the CDR3 reads CASTSLQIEQFF. The DNA of the CDR3 is TGTGCCAGCACCTCTCTCCAGATAGAGCAGTTCTTC.

In DNA, the CDR3 is TGCGCCAGCAGCCCGAGCACGACAGGGGACATCTACGAGCAGTACTTC. This translates into CASSPSTTGDIYEQYF. This rearrangement joins TRBV4-1 to TRBJ2-7, with TRBD1 matching 8 bases. The CDR3 is 16 residues long. Trimming at V came to 4 bases and at J to 3 bases, leaving 11 bases not matched to a gene. Germline CDR1 and CDR2: MGHRA and YSYEKL.

The genes are TRBV6-6 and TRBJ1-1; a weak D match, TRBD1 (6 bases). CDR3 size: 14 residues. Germline V CDR1 and CDR2: MNHNY, SVGAGI (reference sequence). Trimming removed 6 bases from V and 5 bases from J, with 16 bases in between. CDR3 DNA sequence: TGTGCCAGCAGATCAGGGGAGGTGGGTACTGAAGCTTTCTTT. This gives the protein CASRSGEVGTEAFF.

The V and J genes are TRBV5-4 and TRBJ1-6; D is unresolved. Germline V gene sequence: CDR1 SGHNT, CDR2 YYREEE (reference sequence). The CDR3 runs 16 residues. Trimming left V 4 bases short and J 4 bases short, with 15 bases between. The CDR3 nucleotides read TGTGCCAGCAGCGCAGACCGGGTCAGATATAATTCACCCCTCCACTTT. It translates to CASSADRVRYNSPLHF.

The rearrangement uses TRBV7-3 and TRBJ1-1, with D hard to call. Trimming removed 0 bases at V and 4 bases at J, with 15 bases between. This CDR3 comprises 16 residues. The germline V gene has CDR1 SGHTA and CDR2 FQGTGA. The CDR3 DNA reads as TGTGCCAGCAGCTTAACGCCGAGTCAATGGGCCACTGAAGCTTTCTTT. Translation gives CASSLTPSQWATEAFF.

Notes on this clone: Relative to the germline gene, one junction end is altered; a read error may explain this. The genes are TRBV10-3 and TRBJ2-7; D call uncertain. This CDR3 region has 14 residues. Germline V gene sequence: CDR1 ENHRY, CDR2 SYGVKD. CDR3 protein: CAISESDHTYEQYF. The CDR3 nucleotides are TGTGCCATCAGCGAGTCGGATCATACATACGAGCAGTACTTC.

V and J are TRBV7-2 and TRBJ2-1, with D tentatively TRBD1 or TRBD2 (6 bases each). CDR1 is SGHTA, CDR2 FQGNSA, per germline. The CDR3 loop spans 15 amino acids. V was cut by 1 base and J by 2 bases, with 9 bases left in between. DNA of the CDR3: TGTGCCAGCAGCTTAGGCGGGACAACCTACAATGAGCAGTTCTTC. Its protein is CASSLGGTTYNEQFF. The full variable domain, in which reference TRBV7-2 and TRBJ2-1 provide the parts outside the CDR3, is GAGVSQSPSNKVTEKGKDVELRCDPISGHTALYWYRQSLGQGLEFLIYFQGNSAPDKSGLPSDRFSAERTGGSVSTLTIQRTQQEDSAVYLCASSLGGTTYNEQFFGPGTRLTVL.

This chain uses TRBV5-1 with TRBJ2-3; 14 bases match TRBD2. This CDR3 contains 16 residues. J lost 6 bases, V lost 3 bases, and 6 bases had no gene match. In germline, CDR1 is SGHRS, CDR2 YFSETQ. The CDR3 DNA reads TGCGCCAGCAGCTACCGGACTAGCGGGGGGACGGATACGCAGTATTTT. Protein sequence: CASSYRTSGGTDTQYF.

V usage is TRBV7-9 and J usage is TRBJ1-2; perhaps TRBD1 as D (6 bases). Germline CDR1 reads SEHNR; CDR2 reads FQNEAQ (reference sequence). V lost 6 bases and J lost 8, with 16 bases in between. This CDR3 has 13 residues. The CDR3 loop reads CASRAGVLFGYTF. As DNA, the CDR3 is TGTGCCAGCAGGGCAGGGGTACTATTCGGCTACACCTTC.

The V and J genes are TRBV9 and TRBJ1-1; no reliable D call. The CDR3 is made up of 14 amino acids. Germline V gene lookup returns CDR1 SGDLS and CDR2 YYNGEE. Trimming pared 2 bases from V and 3 bases from J, leaving 11 bases between. As DNA, the CDR3 is TGTGCCAGCAGCGTTGGACCGGCGGACACTGAAGCTTTCTTT. This sequence encodes CASSVGPADTEAFF.

V usage is TRBV10-2 and J usage is TRBJ2-7; a possible D gene is TRBD2 (5 bases). CDR3 size: 15 residues. Germline CDR1 WSHSY, CDR2 SAAADI. Trimming pared 2 bases from V and 0 bases from J, leaving 11 bases between. CDR3 sequence: CASSERGDPSYEQYF. As DNA, the CDR3 is TGCGCCAGCAGTGAGCGGGGAGACCCCTCCTACGAGCAGTACTTC.

V and J are TRBV6-5 and TRBJ1-1; D might be TRBD1 (5 bases). Germline V gene lookup returns CDR1 MNHEY and CDR2 SVGAGI. Trimming removed 5 bases from V and 6 bases from J, with 16 bases in between. This CDR3 contains 14 residues. In nucleotides, the CDR3 is TGTGCCAGCAGTCAAAGCCTGACAGTATCTGAAGCTTTCTTT. This encodes CASSQSLTVSEAFF.

The chain uses TRBV7-2 and TRBJ2-1; 13 bases line up with TRBD2. The CDR3 totals 17 residues. CDR1 is SGHTA, CDR2 FQGNSA, per germline. Germline trimming cut 3 bases from V and 7 bases from J; bases unmatched to any gene: 9. The CDR3 sequence is CASSLARGLAGSNEQFF. In DNA form, the CDR3 reads TGTGCCAGCAGCTTGGCCAGGGGACTAGCGGGATCTAATGAGCAGTTCTTC.